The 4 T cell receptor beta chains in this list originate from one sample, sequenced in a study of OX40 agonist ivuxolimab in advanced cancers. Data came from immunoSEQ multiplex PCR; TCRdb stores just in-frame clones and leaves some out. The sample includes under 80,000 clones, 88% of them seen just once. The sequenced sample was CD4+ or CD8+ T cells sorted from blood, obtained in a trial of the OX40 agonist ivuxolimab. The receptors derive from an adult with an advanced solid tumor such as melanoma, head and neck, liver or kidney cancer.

The CDR3 reads CASSTSGHGNGYTF. The CDR3 DNA reads as TGTGCCAGCAGCACCTCGGGACACGGAAATGGCTACACCTTC. The rearrangement joins TRBV9 to TRBJ1-2, with a tentative D call TRBD1 (6 bases). The germline V gene encodes CDR1 SGDLS and CDR2 YYNGEE. The ends were cut back, 4 bases at V and 6 bases at J, with 16 bases in the middle. This CDR3 is built from 14 residues.

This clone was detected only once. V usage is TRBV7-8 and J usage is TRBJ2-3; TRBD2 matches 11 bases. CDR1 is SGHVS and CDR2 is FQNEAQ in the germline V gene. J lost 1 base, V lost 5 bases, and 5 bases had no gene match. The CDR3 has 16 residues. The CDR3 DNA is TGTGCCAGCAGCCCCACTAGCGGGAGAGGCACAGATACGCAGTATTTT. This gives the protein CASSPTSGRGTDTQYF.

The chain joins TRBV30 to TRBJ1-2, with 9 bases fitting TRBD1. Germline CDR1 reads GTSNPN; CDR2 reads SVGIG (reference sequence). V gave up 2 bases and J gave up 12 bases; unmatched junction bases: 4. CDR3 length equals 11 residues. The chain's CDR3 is CAWSLRDRDTF. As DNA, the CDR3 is TGTGCCTGGAGTCTCCGGGACAGGGACACCTTC. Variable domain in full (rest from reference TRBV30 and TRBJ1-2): SQTIHQWPATLVQPVGSPLSLECTVEGTSNPNLYWYRQAAGRGLQLLFYSVGIGQISSEVPQNLSASRPQDRQFILSSKKLLLSDSGFYLCAWSLRDRDTFGSGTRLTVV.

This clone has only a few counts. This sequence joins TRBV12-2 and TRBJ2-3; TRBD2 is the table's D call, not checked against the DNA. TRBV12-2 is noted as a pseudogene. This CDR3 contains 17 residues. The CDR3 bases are TGTGCAAGCGTCCCGCGGGAGGACGGATTTAGCACAGATACGCAGTATTTT. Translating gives CASVPREDGFSTDTQYF.